This T cell receptor beta chain was sequenced during a study of CD8+ T cells in alopecia areata. Extraction and reverse transcription of RNA yielded cDNA as the sequencing template. Repertoires were generated with immunoSEQ multiplex PCR, while TCRdb's copy carries only in-frame clones and drops some. The data hold 120,000 or so clones, with around 45% observed a single time. Per germline, CDR1 SQVTM and CDR2 ANQGSEA. Trimming removed 6 bases at V and 6 bases at J, with 17 bases between. CDR3 size: 13 residues. Material for sequencing was NKG2D-low CD8+ T cells sorted from blood. The genes are TRBV29-1 and TRBJ1-1; D call uncertain. This clonotype originated in a human donor with alopecia areata. The CDR3 bases are TGCAGCGTATTCCCCAGCCCGCTTGCTGAAGCTTTCTTT. It codes for CSVFPSPLAEAFF. The full variable domain, its missing parts supplied by reference TRBV29-1 and TRBJ1-1, is SAVISQKPSRDICQRGTSLTIQCQVDSQVTMMFWYRQQPGQSLTLIATANQGSEATYESGFVIDKFPISRPNLTFSTLTVSNMSPEDSSIYLCSVFPSPLAEAFFGQGTRLTVV.